This is a list of T cell receptor beta chains from one sample in a study of blood T cell repertoires in COVID-19. The assay was immunoSEQ multiplex PCR, and TCRdb's table has in-frame clones only and misses some. The sample yields 250,000 to 400,000 clones, around 89% seen once. Sequencing was done on a sample of peripheral blood. These receptors originate from a woman aged 25 to 45 with COVID-19, enrolled during active disease. CDR3s include the opening cysteine and the closing phenylalanine or tryptophan. The order of the fields is D gene, V gene, clone size, CDR3 length, J gene, CDR3 DNA, CDR3 protein. A D gene is named only where the DNA matches it firmly. Some rows mark clone size as missing; the rest say once, few, many or name a class of expanded clone.

>TRBD2|TRBV12-3/TRBV12-4|.|13|TRBJ2-1
TGTGCCAGCAGTTTTGGATTAGCGGGAGAGCAGTTCTTC
CASSFGLAGEQFF
>TRBD1|TRBV19|.|18|TRBJ2-5
TGTGCCAGTAGTATAGATCTGGGACAGGGGGCCATCGTAGAGACCCAGTACTTC
CASSIDLGQGAIVETQYF
>.|TRBV5-1|.|14|TRBJ1-2
TGCGCCAGCAGCTTGGCAGGCTTAACTGGGGGCTACACCTTC
CASSLAGLTGGYTF
>.|TRBV9|.|21|TRBJ1-4
TGTGCCAGCAGCTCGAGAGGGAGGGCCGGGTCCGGGGGGAACTCTAATGAAAAACTGTTTTTT
CASSSRGRAGSGGNSNEKLFF
>.|TRBV21-1|.|15|TRBJ2-1
TGTGCCAGCAGCATCCTGGTTAGCGGGGGGTCCGAGCAGTTCTTC
CASSILVSGGSEQFF
>TRBD1|TRBV24-1|.|12|TRBJ1-1
TGTGCCACCAGTGGAGGGGGCGCTGAAGCTTTCTTT
CATSGGGAEAFF
>TRBD1|TRBV4-2|once|16|TRBJ1-2
TGTGCCAGCAGCCAAGAAAGGGACAGAAAGCAGTATGGCTACACCTTC
CASSQERDRKQYGYTF
>TRBD2|TRBV7-9|.|16|TRBJ2-3
TGTGCCAGCAGTTGGCTAGCGGGGGGGCTCACAGATACGCAGTATTTT
CASSWLAGGLTDTQYF
>TRBD2|TRBV4-3|.|16|TRBJ2-1
TGCGCCAGCAGCCACCCGACTAGCGGGGGAAACAATGAGCAGTTCTTC
CASSHPTSGGNNEQFF
>TRBD2|TRBV19|.|15|TRBJ2-5
TGTGCCAGTAGAGCGACTAGCGGGGGAAGAGAGACCCAGTACTTC
CASRATSGGRETQYF
>.|TRBV6-2/TRBV6-3|.|16|TRBJ1-6
TGTGCCAGCAGTTACGGAGGGAGCCCCTATAATTCACCCCTCCACTTT
CASSYGGSPYNSPLHF
>TRBD2|TRBV5-4|.|15|TRBJ2-7
TGTGCCAGCAGCTTGCGGGGCGGGGGGCCCTACGAGCAGTACTTC
CASSLRGGGPYEQYF
>.|TRBV18|.|16|TRBJ1-1
TGTGCCAGCTCACCAAATGGGTGGGCCGGTGACACTGAAGCTTTCTTT
CASSPNGWAGDTEAFF
>.|TRBV10-3|.|15|TRBJ2-3
TGTGCCATCAGTGACTTGGGGGGGCCGGCAGATACGCAGTATTTT
CAISDLGGPADTQYF
>.|TRBV30|.|11|TRBJ2-5
TGTGCCTGGAGTACAAAAGAGACCCAGTACTTC
CAWSTKETQYF
>.|TRBV7-9|.|15|TRBJ1-4
TGTGCCAGCAGCTTAGTGGTAGCAACTAATGAAAAACTGTTTTTT
CASSLVVATNEKLFF
>TRBD1|TRBV19|.|18|TRBJ1-2
TGTGCCAGTAGTGCCTCCTCAGGACAGGGGTTGCCTAGGGATGGCTACACCTTC
CASSASSGQGLPRDGYTF
>TRBD1|TRBV5-4|once|14|TRBJ2-1
TGTGCCAGCAGCTCCGACAGGGGAATGAATGAGCAGTTCTTC
CASSSDRGMNEQFF
>.|TRBV19|.|15|TRBJ2-1
TGTGCCAGTAGTATTCTGGGGCCAACCTACAATGAGCAGTTCTTC
CASSILGPTYNEQFF
>.|TRBV18|.|14|TRBJ2-5
TGTGCCAGCTCACCACCGAACAGGGAAGAGACCCAGTACTTC
CASSPPNREETQYF
>TRBD1|TRBV9|once|16|TRBJ2-1
TGTGCCAGCAGCGTAGCTGGGACAGGGGTGGCCGATGAGCAGTTCTTC
CASSVAGTGVADEQFF
>.|TRBV7-6|.|13|TRBJ1-6
TGTGCCAGCAGCTTCAGGGTTGGGTCACCCCTCCACTTT
CASSFRVGSPLHF
>.|TRBV28|.|14|TRBJ1-2
TGTGCCAGCAGCACGACCCCTCTCAGGTCGGGCTACACCTTC
CASSTTPLRSGYTF
>.|TRBV7-9|few|15|TRBJ1-1
TGTGCCAGCAGCTTATCCCCCAGGGGTGACACTGAAGCTTTCTTT
CASSLSPRGDTEAFF
>.|TRBV3-1/TRBV3-2|.|16|TRBJ2-6
TGTGCCAGCAGCCAAAGAGGTTACTCTGGGGCCAACGTCCTGACTTTC
CASSQRGYSGANVLTF
>TRBD1|TRBV11-2|.|15|TRBJ2-3
TGTGCCAGCAGCTTAAGGGGGCGTTTCCCAGATACGCAGTATTTT
CASSLRGRFPDTQYF
>TRBD1|TRBV30|few|13|TRBJ2-5
TGTGCCTGGAAACCCGGACAGGTAGAGACCCAGTACTTC
CAWKPGQVETQYF
>TRBD2|TRBV16|once|15|TRBJ2-3
TGTGCCAGCAGCCAATCGGGAGGGAACACAGATACGCAGTATTTT
CASSQSGGNTDTQYF
>TRBD2|TRBV10-1|once|14|TRBJ2-2
TGCGCCAGCAGAGGACTAGCGGACACCGGGGAGCTGTTTTTT
CASRGLADTGELFF
>.|TRBV5-5|.|15|TRBJ1-1
TGTGCCAGCAGCTTGGTACGGGATGTGAGCACTGAAGCTTTCTTT
CASSLVRDVSTEAFF
>.|TRBV7-9|.|14|TRBJ1-1
TGTGCCAGTAAGCGGGGTAACGAACAAACTGAAGCTTTCTTT
CASKRGNEQTEAFF
>TRBD2|TRBV5-5|.|14|TRBJ2-5
TGTGCCAGCAGCTCGTCGGGGGGGCTGGAGACCCAGTACTTC
CASSSSGGLETQYF
>TRBD2|TRBV7-8|.|15|TRBJ2-1
TGTGCCAGCAGCTATAGACTAGCGGGGCTCAATGAGCAGTTCTTC
CASSYRLAGLNEQFF
>.|TRBV19|.|13|TRBJ1-5
TGTGCCAGTAGCACGTCACTGAATCAGCCCCAGCATTTT
CASSTSLNQPQHF
>.|TRBV4-1|.|15|TRBJ1-1
TGCGCCAGCAGCCAGGGGCAGGGAAGGGGAACTGAAGCTTTCTTT
CASSQGQGRGTEAFF
>.|TRBV10-3|.|15|TRBJ2-1
TGTGCCATCAGTGACGAATTCAGGGAAGGCAATGAGCAGTTCTTC
CAISDEFREGNEQFF
>.|TRBV4-1|once|13|TRBJ1-5
TGCGCCAGCAGCCAAACAGGGAATCAGCCCCAGCATTTT
CASSQTGNQPQHF
>TRBD1|TRBV18|.|14|TRBJ1-4
TGTGCCAGCTCACCAGGGACAGGGATTGAAAAACTGTTTTTT
CASSPGTGIEKLFF
>.|TRBV2|.|13|TRBJ1-4
TGTGCCAGCAGTGTTCGGGAGGGTGAAAAACTGTTTTTT
CASSVREGEKLFF
>.|TRBV6-6|.|15|TRBJ2-3
TGTGCCAGCAGTCTTACAGACGCTAGCACAGATACGCAGTATTTT
CASSLTDASTDTQYF
>.|TRBV25-1|few|14|TRBJ2-5
TGTGCCAGCAGTGAATGGGTAACTACGTATACCCAGTACTTC
CASSEWVTTYTQYF
>.|TRBV10-1|.|13|TRBJ1-3
TGCGCCACTACAGCAAGCTCTGGAAACACCATATATTTT
CATTASSGNTIYF
>.|TRBV18|.|17|TRBJ1-1
TGTGCCAGCTCACCAATGTTGAGTCTTCGGGAAAACACTGAAGCTTTCTTT
CASSPMLSLRENTEAFF
>.|TRBV6-2/TRBV6-3|once|15|TRBJ2-7
TGTGCCAGCAGTTACTCTCAGGGATTATCCTACGAGCAGTACTTC
CASSYSQGLSYEQYF
>TRBD1|TRBV15|.|15|TRBJ1-1
TGTGCCACCAGCCCAGGGACAGGGACCGGCACTGAAGCTTTCTTT
CATSPGTGTGTEAFF
>.|TRBV5-4|once|13|TRBJ1-2
TGTGCCAGCATCGGGGGTGGAGGCTATGGCTACACCTTC
CASIGGGGYGYTF
>.|TRBV7-8|.|13|TRBJ1-6
TGTGCCAGCAGCTTAGATGGGCGCTCACCCCTCCACTTT
CASSLDGRSPLHF
>.|TRBV2|.|15|TRBJ2-3
TGTGCCAGCCATGCAAGGGGGTTTAGCACAGATACGCAGTATTTT
CASHARGFSTDTQYF
>.|TRBV18|.|16|TRBJ1-1
TGTGCCAGCTCATACACGGGGGGCCGTGGGGACACTGAAGCTTTCTTT
CASSYTGGRGDTEAFF
>.|TRBV20-1|once|11|TRBJ1-2
TGCAGTGCACCGGGGGACTATGGCTACACCTTC
CSAPGDYGYTF
>.|TRBV2|once|16|TRBJ2-6
TGTGCCAGCAGCAAGCAGGGAAACCCTGGGGCCAACGTCCTGACTTTC
CASSKQGNPGANVLTF
>.|TRBV5-4|.|15|TRBJ1-1
TGTGCCAGCAGCTCCAATATGGGGGCGAGCACTGAAGCTTTCTTT
CASSSNMGASTEAFF
>TRBD1|TRBV9|.|16|TRBJ2-3
TGTGCCAGCAGCGTTCAGACAGGGGGCAGCACAGATACGCAGTATTTT
CASSVQTGGSTDTQYF
>.|TRBV12-2|.|16|TRBJ1-2
TGTGCAAGTCGACTCCATAGGACAGGGGGTGACTATGGCTACACCTTC
CASRLHRTGGDYGYTF
>TRBD1|TRBV2|.|14|TRBJ1-1
TGTGCCAGCAGTGTACAGGGGGGGGGCACTGAAGCTTTCTTT
CASSVQGGGTEAFF
>TRBD2|TRBV7-2|.|17|TRBJ2-2
TGTGCCAGCGGACAATCGGTTCAGTGGCGGGGGTCCGGGGAGCTGTTTTTT
CASGQSVQWRGSGELFF
>.|TRBV19|few|14|TRBJ1-5
TGTGCCGGAGGGGATGGGGGGAGCAATCAGCCCCAGCATTTT
CAGGDGGSNQPQHF
>.|TRBV6-6|.|11|TRBJ1-1
TGTGCCAGCAGACGGGGTGTTGAAGCTTTCTTT
CASRRGVEAFF
>.|TRBV6-5|many|12|TRBJ1-2
TGTGCCAGCAGCGACAGGCCCTATGGCTACACCTTC
CASSDRPYGYTF
>.|TRBV30|.|14|TRBJ1-2
TGTGCCCGCTCCTTGGGGGGGGCCGACTATGGCTACACCTTC
CARSLGGADYGYTF